Listed below are T cell receptor beta chains from one sample, sequenced in a study of CD8+CD57+ T cells in acquired aplastic anemia. TCRdb reanalysed the reads using MiXCR and keeps one entry per CDR3 protein. The sample yields under 350,000 distinct CDR3 sequences, 56% seen once. Input material: sorted CD4+, CD8+, or CD8+CD57+ T cells (not recorded which) from PBMCs. All receptors come from a human donor with aplastic anemia. CDR3s include the opening cysteine and the closing phenylalanine or tryptophan. Fields, in order: V gene, D gene, J gene, CDR3 protein. D genes are given only for firm matches.

TRBV11-2	TRBD2	TRBJ2-7	CASSSAGGTYEQYF
TRBV20-1	.	TRBJ2-5	CSARSGETQYF
TRBV2	TRBD2	TRBJ2-1	CASSEFSGVYNEQFF
TRBV3-1	TRBD1	TRBJ1-2	CASSQGGGTGANYGYTF
TRBV2	TRBD2	TRBJ2-7	CASSYSGTSGTANEQYF
TRBV27	TRBD2	TRBJ2-7	CASSYKTGTSGYEQYF
TRBV19	TRBD1	TRBJ1-2	CASAAWDSYGYTF
TRBV19	TRBD2	TRBJ2-7	CASKSGGTYEQYF
TRBV2	TRBD2	TRBJ2-5	CASAGEGETQYF
TRBV18	.	TRBJ2-5	CASSPPTGLTETQYF
TRBV2	.	TRBJ2-7	CASRPLGGYEQYF
TRBV7-2	TRBD1	TRBJ1-6	CASSLFRQGSPLHF
TRBV29-1	.	TRBJ1-1	CSVEVAGLNTEAFF
TRBV13	.	TRBJ1-4	CASSLGQPNEKLFF
TRBV6-5	.	TRBJ2-7	CASSSTIYEQYF
TRBV24-1	TRBD2	TRBJ2-3	CATSESTGTSGADTQYF
TRBV10-1	.	TRBJ2-3	CASSESTDTQYF
TRBV10-3	TRBD1	TRBJ1-4	CAISLIPGQINEKLFF
TRBV15	.	TRBJ1-5	CATSREGLTQHF